Listed below are T cell receptor beta chains from one sample, sequenced in a study of T cells in Graves' hyperthyroidism and ophthalmopathy. In TCRdb, the multiplex PCR reads were re-called with MiXCR into one record per CDR3 protein. The repertoire holds roughly 290,000 distinct CDR3 sequences, with approximately 15% as singletons. Sequenced material: blood. The receptors here all came from a woman in her sixties with Graves' ophthalmopathy. The CDR3 runs from the conserved cysteine through the conserved F or W. The order of the fields is CDR3 length, J gene, V gene, CDR3 protein.

14,TRBJ1-2,TRBV7-2,CASSSKRVGYGYTF
15,TRBJ2-7,TRBV7-3,CASSLTGTGAREQYF
17,TRBJ2-7,TRBV5-4,CASSMGTSGPAKGEQYF
15,TRBJ2-5,TRBV5-1,CASSAGLTGQETQYF
15,TRBJ2-3,TRBV19,CASSIDQLGTDTQYF
15,TRBJ2-1,TRBV12-5,CASGLQPGTGREQFF
15,TRBJ2-7,TRBV20-1,CSPLRRDRVDYEQYF
15,TRBJ2-7,TRBV12-3/TRBV12-4,CASSFGVGGGYEQYF
13,TRBJ1-2,TRBV14,CASSQSGPYGYTF
15,TRBJ2-3,TRBV7-3,CASSPSAGRTDTQYF
13,TRBJ2-1,TRBV12-3/TRBV12-4,CASSTTAHNEQFF
16,TRBJ1-6,TRBV20-1,CSAGQYNRGRFTPLHF
15,TRBJ2-7,TRBV7-2,CASSFSGQGVYEQYF
14,TRBJ1-3,TRBV5-5,CASRYGTSGNTIYF
14,TRBJ1-4,TRBV20-1,CSAIQDATNEKLFF
15,TRBJ2-1,TRBV7-2,CASSFSGTRHNEQFF
14,TRBJ2-3,TRBV18,CASLTTGSPDTQYF
14,TRBJ2-2,TRBV7-7,CASSAQQGTGELFF
16,TRBJ2-7,TRBV4-3,CASSQDQGAGSYEQYF
18,TRBJ2-1,TRBV6-1,CASSFRQDFTLGYNEQFF
14,TRBJ1-5,TRBV5-1,CASSAGQGGQPQHF
12,TRBJ2-7,TRBV20-1,CSARVEPYEQYF
15,TRBJ1-2,TRBV6-1,CASSEYDRVDYGYTF
14,TRBJ1-2,TRBV5-1,CASSLAGEDYGYTF
14,TRBJ2-7,TRBV7-2,CASSISGTSYEQYF
16,TRBJ1-1,TRBV28,CASSFRARGKDTEAFF
12,TRBJ1-1,TRBV28,CASSFSNGGAFF
17,TRBJ2-1,TRBV10-2,CASRGQGLADLSDEQFF
15,TRBJ2-5,TRBV18,CASSPGTGGKETQYF
13,TRBJ2-7,TRBV5-6,CASSPTAFYEQYF
16,TRBJ2-3,TRBV3-1,CASSTRERLVPDTQYF
12,TRBJ2-7,TRBV29-1,CSVQQGANEQYF
12,TRBJ2-5,TRBV7-9,CASLRLQETQYF
16,TRBJ2-1,TRBV29-1,CSVEQASSLVMGEQFF
17,TRBJ1-1,TRBV11-1,CASTSPREKPLNTEAFF
15,TRBJ1-5,TRBV28,CASSFGRAGGQPQHF
17,TRBJ2-3,TRBV7-8,CASSFSPYGTATDTQYF
17,TRBJ2-1,TRBV6-2/TRBV6-3,CASGELSGRKFRNEQFF
15,TRBJ2-7,TRBV6-5,CASSYSSGDLYEQYF
17,TRBJ2-4,TRBV9,CASSVDSTSGSRGSQYF